The sequence of this T cell receptor (beta chain) was determined in a study of graft-versus-host responses after intestinal transplantation. Study overall: Tacrolimus plus steroids were given to all recipients for approximately three years, preceded by anti-thymocyte globulin induction. General observations from the study: Early HvG declines after transplant were associated with peak circulating GvH clone levels. GvH clonotypes were identified within recipient marrow, with a subset emerging first in ileum or blood.

Points on this clone: What it binds is not known.

Germline V gene data show CDR1 as SGHDT and CDR2 as YYEEEE. The CDR3 loop spans 14 amino acids. V lost 3 bases, J lost 4 bases, and 4 bases stayed unmatched. The protocol was immunoSEQ multiplex PCR, while the TCRdb copy is restricted to in-frame clones and leaves out a portion. The sample includes approximately 110,000 clones, roughly 92% of them seen just once. The sequencing here drew on unstimulated CD4+ T cells sorted from spleen or lymph node cells, taken before transplant. The clonotype originates from a human donor who was the organ donor for an intestinal transplant. The chain is built from TRBV5-6 and TRBJ1-3, with 7 bases matching TRBD1. The CDR3 reads CASSSGGRGNTIYF. In DNA, the CDR3 is TGTGCCAGCAGCTCAGGGGGAAGGGGAAACACCATATATTTT.